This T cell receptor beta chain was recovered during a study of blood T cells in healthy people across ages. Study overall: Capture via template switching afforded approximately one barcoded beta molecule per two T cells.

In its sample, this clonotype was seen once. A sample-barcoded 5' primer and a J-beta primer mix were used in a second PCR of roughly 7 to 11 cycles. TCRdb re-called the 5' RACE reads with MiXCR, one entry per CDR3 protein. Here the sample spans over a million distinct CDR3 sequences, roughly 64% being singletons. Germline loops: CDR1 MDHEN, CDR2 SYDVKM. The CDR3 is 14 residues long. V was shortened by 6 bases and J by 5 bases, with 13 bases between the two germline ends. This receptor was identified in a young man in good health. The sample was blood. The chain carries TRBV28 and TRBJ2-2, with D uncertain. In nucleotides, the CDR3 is TGTGCCAGCAGGCTCGGGTCGGAGACCGGGGAGCTGTTTTTT. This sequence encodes CASRLGSETGELFF.